The 3 T cell receptor beta chains presented below share a single source sample, sequenced in a study of T cell responses to AZD1222 COVID-19 vaccine. Sequencing was performed with immunoSEQ multiplex PCR; in TCRdb, only in-frame clones are kept and a portion is missing. The sample holds fewer than 85,000 clones, around 90% seen once. This specimen consisted of peripheral blood, obtained 28 days after the second dose of the MenACWY control vaccine. The receptor set was obtained from an adult who received the MenACWY meningococcal vaccine as a control.

The chain uses TRBV28 and TRBJ2-7; D might be TRBD1 (5 bases). This CDR3 is 13 amino acids long. Germline CDR1 is MDHEN and CDR2 is SYDVKM. V lost 7 bases and J 4 bases, leaving 14 bases between the germline ends. The CDR3 sequence: CASTPGLLYEQYF. The CDR3 bases are TGTGCCAGCACCCCAGGGCTTCTATACGAGCAGTACTTC.

CDR3: CASSWTGTRNYEQYF. The CDR3 DNA follows: TGTGCCAGCAGTTGGACCGGGACACGGAACTACGAGCAGTACTTC. The chain joins TRBV6-5 to TRBJ2-7, with D possibly TRBD1 on 6 matching bases. CDR3 length: 15 residues. Germline CDR1 MNHEY, CDR2 SVGAGI. V was pared by 4 bases and J by 3 bases, with 16 bases between.

The gene calls are TRBV24-1 and TRBJ1-3; the match to TRBD1 covers 9 bases. Germline CDR1 is KGHDR and CDR2 is SFDVKD. CDR3 length: 17 amino acids. The V and J ends lost 5 bases and 6 bases, in that order; junction bases with no gene match: 13. CDR3 nucleotides: TGTGCCACCAGTGCCTCGGGCCGGGACAGGGACGCAAACACCATATATTTT. Translated: CATSASGRDRDANTIYF.